These 9 T cell receptor beta chains came from one sample sequenced in a study of human T cells and chemical hapten exposure (dated by TCRdb to 2020 to 2023). The time point label for this specimen denotes: patch test 3, about 24 weeks after DPC sensitization. The meaning of the sample's treatment or condition label: therapeutic diphenylcyclopropenone sensitization with weekly scalp DPC. The library was built by means of RACE. Sequencing relied on a NextSeq 500. The public reads were quality trimmed at Q25 with fastp and then assembled into clones with MiXCR by TCRdb, keeping productive beta chains. When rows share a CDR3 protein, they turn into one entry using the most common DNA and genes. Here the sample has 99,000 or so distinct CDR3 sequences; approximately 36% occur a single time. Around 2.5% of the sample comes from the top ten. The sequencing used whole blood, collected in connection with sensitization to the hapten diphenylcyclopropenone (DPC). Receptor source: a man aged 40-55 years with alopecia areata. Some clones in this sample may be carry-over from other donors' samples.

The chain has TRBV15 and TRBJ2-7; tentative D call: TRBD1 (5 bases). This CDR3 spans 17 amino acids. Germline V CDR1 and CDR2: LNHNV, YYDKDF (reference sequence). Trimming shortened V by 0 bases and J by 4 bases, and 19 bases separated the two germline ends. CDR3 sequence (DNA): TGTGCCACCAGCAGAGATCAGGGCAGCTCTGTAGGTTACGAGCAGTACGTC. Protein: CATSRDQGSSVGYEQYV.

The chain is built from TRBV6-2 or TRBV6-3 and TRBJ2-7, with D possibly TRBD1 on 5 matching bases. Germline V CDR1 and CDR2: MNHEY, SVGEGT. V dropped 8 bases and J dropped 0 bases, with 14 bases sitting between them. The CDR3 has 14 residues. Here the CDR3 reads CASWGSGSSYEQYV. CDR3 coding DNA: TGTGCCAGCTGGGGCTCGGGTAGCTCCTACGAGCAGTACGTC.

This chain uses TRBV29-1 with TRBJ1-5, with 8 bases lining up with TRBD1. The CDR3 spans 14 residues. Per the germline V gene, CDR1 is SQVTM and CDR2 is ANQGSEA. J lost 3 bases, V lost 4 bases, and 5 bases had no gene match. CDR3 in amino acids: CSVAGQGSNQPQHF. The CDR3 region has the DNA TGCAGCGTTGCCGGACAGGGCTCCAATCAGCCCCAGCATTTT.

The genes are TRBV20-1 and TRBJ2-3; 9 bases line up with TRBD2. The CDR3 loop spans 15 amino acids. V dropped 0 bases and J dropped 2; count of bases not matched to a gene: 3. Germline V lookup: CDR1 DFQATT, CDR2 SNEGSKA (reference sequence). The CDR3: CSARDRGRATDTQYF. Here the CDR3 DNA reads TGCAGTGCTAGAGATCGCGGGAGGGCCACAGATACGCAGTATTTT.

The chain joins TRBV7-9 to TRBJ2-7; TRBD2 agrees at 11 bases. The trim removed 1 base at V and 6 bases at J, leaving 2 bases unmatched. The germline V gene encodes CDR1 SEHNR and CDR2 FQNEAQ (reference sequence). There are 14 residues in the CDR3. The CDR3 nucleotides read TGTGCCAGCAGCTTAGAGGGACTAGCGGCCGAGCAGTACGTC. Amino acids: CASSLEGLAAEQYV.

The chain uses TRBV12-3 or TRBV12-4 and TRBJ1-3; D might be TRBD1 (6 bases). The V end was cut by 1 base, the J end by 2 bases, with 6 bases between. CDR3 length: 14 residues. The CDR3: CASSLGGPGNTIYF. CDR3 in DNA: TGTGCCAGCAGTTTAGGGGGGCCTGGAAACACCATATATTTT.

The table lists this clonotype with a few counts. This chain joins TRBV28 and TRBJ1-2; 11 positions agree with TRBD1. The length of the CDR3 is 15 residues. Losses at the gene ends were 5 bases for V and 6 bases for J; bases not matched to a gene: 8. CDR1 and CDR2 (germline): MDHEN, SYDVKM. The CDR3 reads CASSLIQGQGDGYTF. CDR3 DNA: TGTGCCAGCAGTCTCATCCAGGGACAGGGGGATGGCTACACCTTC.

The V call is TRBV7-9, the J call TRBJ2-1; D is unresolved. The germline CDR1 and CDR2 sequences are SEHNR and FQNEAQ (reference sequence). CDR3 size: 14 residues. Trimming removed 1 base from V and 7 bases from J, with 11 bases in between. The DNA for the CDR3 is TGTGCCAGCAGCTTAGAGTCTGGCATGAATGAGCAGTTCTTC. Protein product: CASSLESGMNEQFF.

The chain links TRBV28 to TRBJ1-4; D is unclear. The germline V gene encodes CDR1 MDHEN and CDR2 SYDVKM. V lost 2 bases to trimming and J lost 8 bases, with 3 bases between them. This CDR3 has 11 amino acids. CDR3 sequence (DNA): TGTGCCAGCAGTTTAGAGGAAAAACTGTTTTTT. Amino acid sequence: CASSLEEKLFF.